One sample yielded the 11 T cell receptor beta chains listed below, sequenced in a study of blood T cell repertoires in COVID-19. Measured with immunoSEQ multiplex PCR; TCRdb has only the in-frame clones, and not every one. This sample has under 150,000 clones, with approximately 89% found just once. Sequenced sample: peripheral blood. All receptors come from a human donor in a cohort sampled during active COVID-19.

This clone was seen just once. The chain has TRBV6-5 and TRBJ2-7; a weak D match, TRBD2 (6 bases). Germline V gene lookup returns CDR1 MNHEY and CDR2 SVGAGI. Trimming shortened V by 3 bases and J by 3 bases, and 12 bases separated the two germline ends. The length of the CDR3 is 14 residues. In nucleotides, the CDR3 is TGTGCCAGCAGTTATCGTAGGGACTTCTACGAGCAGTACTTC. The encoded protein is CASSYRRDFYEQYF.

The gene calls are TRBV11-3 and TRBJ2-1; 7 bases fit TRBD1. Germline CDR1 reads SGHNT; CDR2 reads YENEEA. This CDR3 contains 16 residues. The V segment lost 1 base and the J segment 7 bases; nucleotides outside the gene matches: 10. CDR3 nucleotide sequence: TGTGCCAGCAGCTTAGTATCGAGGGGGCACACGAATGAGCAGTTCTTC. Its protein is CASSLVSRGHTNEQFF. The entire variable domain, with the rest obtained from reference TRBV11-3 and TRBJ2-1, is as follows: EAGVVQSPRYKIIEKKQPVAFWCNPISGHNTLYWYLQNLGQGPELLIRYENEEAVDDSQLPKDRFSAERLKGVDSTLKIQPAELGDSAVYLCASSLVSRGHTNEQFFGPGTRLTVL.

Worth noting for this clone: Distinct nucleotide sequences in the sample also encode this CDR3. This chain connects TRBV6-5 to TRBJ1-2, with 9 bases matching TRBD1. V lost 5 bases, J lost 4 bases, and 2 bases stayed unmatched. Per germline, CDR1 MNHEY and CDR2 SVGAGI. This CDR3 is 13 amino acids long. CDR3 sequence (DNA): TGTGCCAGCAGTCTGACAGGGGGCTATGGCTACACCTTC. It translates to CASSLTGGYGYTF.

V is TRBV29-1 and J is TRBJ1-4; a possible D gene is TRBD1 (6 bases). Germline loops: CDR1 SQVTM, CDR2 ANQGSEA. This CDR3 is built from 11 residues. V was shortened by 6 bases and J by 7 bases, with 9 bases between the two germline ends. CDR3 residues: CSVETGEKLFF. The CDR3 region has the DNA TGCAGCGTGGAGACAGGTGAAAAACTGTTTTTT. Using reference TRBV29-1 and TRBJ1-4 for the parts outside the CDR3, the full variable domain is SAVISQKPSRDICQRGTSLTIQCQVDSQVTMMFWYRQQPGQSLTLIATANQGSEATYESGFVIDKFPISRPNLTFSTLTVSNMSPEDSSIYLCSVETGEKLFFGSGTQLSVL.

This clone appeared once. This CDR3 reads CASSLSRQGGGYTF. The CDR3 coding sequence is TGTGCCAGCAGTTTATCGAGGCAGGGAGGCGGCTACACCTTC. The rearrangement joins TRBV27 to TRBJ1-2, with D possibly TRBD1 on 5 matching bases. This CDR3 region has 14 residues. V was cut by 0 bases and J by 8 bases, with 13 bases left in between. Germline V gives CDR1 MNHEY, CDR2 SMNVEV (reference sequence).

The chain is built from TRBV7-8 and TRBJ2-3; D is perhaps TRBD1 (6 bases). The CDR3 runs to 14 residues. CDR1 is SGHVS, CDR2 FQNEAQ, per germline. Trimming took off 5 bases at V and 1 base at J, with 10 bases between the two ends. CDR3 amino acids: CASSGTGRTDTQYF. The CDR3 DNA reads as TGTGCCAGCAGCGGTACAGGGCGCACAGATACGCAGTATTTT. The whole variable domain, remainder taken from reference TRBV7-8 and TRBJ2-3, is GAGVSQSPRYKVAKRGQDVALRCDPISGHVSLFWYQQALGQGPEFLTYFQNEAQLDKSGLPSDRFFAERPEGSVSTLKIQRTQQEDSAVYLCASSGTGRTDTQYFGPGTRLTVL.

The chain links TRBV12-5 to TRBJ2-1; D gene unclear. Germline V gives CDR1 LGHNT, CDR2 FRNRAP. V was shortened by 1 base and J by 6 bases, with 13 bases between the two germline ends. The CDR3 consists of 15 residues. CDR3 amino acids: CASGLGLSEPNEQFF. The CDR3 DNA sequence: TGTGCTAGTGGTTTGGGGCTCAGTGAACCCAATGAGCAGTTCTTC.

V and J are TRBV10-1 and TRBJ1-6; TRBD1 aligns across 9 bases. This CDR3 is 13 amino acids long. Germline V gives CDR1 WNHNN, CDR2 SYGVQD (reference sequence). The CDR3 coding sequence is TGCGCTTTACTCGGACAGGGGTACTCACCCCTCCACTTT. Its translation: CALLGQGYSPLHF.

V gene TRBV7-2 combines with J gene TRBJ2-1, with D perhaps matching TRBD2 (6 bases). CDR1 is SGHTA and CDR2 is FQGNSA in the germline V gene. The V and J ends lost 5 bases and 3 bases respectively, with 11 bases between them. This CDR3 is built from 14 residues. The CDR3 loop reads CASSPGTFYNEQFF. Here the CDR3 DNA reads TGTGCCAGCAGCCCCGGGACTTTCTACAATGAGCAGTTCTTC.

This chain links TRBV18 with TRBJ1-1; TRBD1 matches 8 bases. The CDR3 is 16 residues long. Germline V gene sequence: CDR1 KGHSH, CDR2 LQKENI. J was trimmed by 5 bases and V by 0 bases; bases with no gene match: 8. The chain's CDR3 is CASSPPRTGKGTEAFF. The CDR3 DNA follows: TGTGCCAGCTCACCACCCAGGACAGGGAAAGGTACTGAAGCTTTCTTT.

Here the CDR3 reads CASSLSGGTEAFF. The CDR3 nucleotides are TGTGCCAGCAGTTTGAGCGGGGGCACTGAAGCTTTCTTT. The chain has TRBV27 and TRBJ1-1, with a tentative D call TRBD1 (5 bases). Germline values: CDR1 MNHEY, CDR2 SMNVEV (reference sequence). The CDR3 spans 13 residues. The V end lost 3 bases, the J end lost 4 bases, and 9 bases lay between the germline ends.